Listed below are T cell receptor beta chains from one sample, sequenced in a study of cytomegalovirus exposure and HLA in healthy donors. TCRdb keeps only in-frame clones here, not all; method: immunoSEQ multiplex PCR. The sample lists some 150,000 clones, 75% to 85% occurring once. Material: PBMCs. All receptors come from a woman in her 50s in good health and CMV-seronegative. CDR3s include the opening cysteine and the closing phenylalanine or tryptophan. D genes are given only for firm matches. The size field is filled for only some rows; it gives once, few, many or a size class.

.	TRBV19	.	TRBJ2-7	TGTGCCACCATTAGCGGGACAGGGTTCCACGAGCAGTACTTC	CATISGTGFHEQYF
.	TRBV11-2	.	TRBJ1-5	TGTGCCAGCAGCCCCCTTGCAGGAAGCAATCAGCCCCAGCATTTT	CASSPLAGSNQPQHF
.	TRBV7-2	.	TRBJ1-5	TGTGCCAGCAGCTTAGCGCAACAGGGTGGCAATCAGCCCCAGCATTTT	CASSLAQQGGNQPQHF
.	TRBV5-5	.	TRBJ2-7	TGTGCCAGCAGTCGGGGAGTCCTCTCCTACGAGCAGTACTTC	CASSRGVLSYEQYF
.	TRBV11-2	.	TRBJ2-7	TGTGCCAGCAGGCTACAGATCACCTCCTACGAGCAGTACTTC	CASRLQITSYEQYF
.	TRBV27	.	TRBJ1-1	TGTGCCAGCAGTGTAGGGGGAGTCGTCACTGAAGCTTTCTTT	CASSVGGVVTEAFF
TRBD2	TRBV4-2	.	TRBJ2-5	TGTGCCAGCAGCCAAGATGGGGGTTGGGTAGCGGGGGAAGAGGAGACCCAGTACTTC	CASSQDGGWVAGEEETQYF
TRBD1	TRBV10-3	.	TRBJ1-1	TGTGCCATCACGAGGGGACAGGGCGGTTACACTGAAGCTTTCTTT	CAITRGQGGYTEAFF
.	TRBV5-1	.	TRBJ1-2	TGCGCCAGCAGCTTGGGACAGGTTGATTATGGCTACACCTTC	CASSLGQVDYGYTF
.	TRBV5-1	.	TRBJ1-1	TGCGCCAGCAGCTTGGCTCCCTCCGGTGAAGCTTTCTTT	CASSLAPSGEAFF
.	TRBV6-6	.	TRBJ1-2	TGTGCCAGCAGTTACGACGGCACAGTTGGGTATGGCTACACCTTC	CASSYDGTVGYGYTF
.	TRBV6-6	.	TRBJ1-1	TGTGCCAGCGGAAGACAGATGAACACTGAAGCTTTCTTT	CASGRQMNTEAFF
TRBD1	TRBV30	.	TRBJ2-2	TGTGCCTGGAGTGCCCGGACAGGGTGGACCGGGGAGCTGTTTTTT	CAWSARTGWTGELFF
TRBD1	TRBV5-1	once	TRBJ2-3	TGCGCCAGCAGCTTGGCCACCAGGGGGCTAGGAGATACGCAGTATTTT	CASSLATRGLGDTQYF
.	TRBV28	.	TRBJ1-1	TGTGCCAGCAGTCCGACAGGACTCTCGAACACTGAAGCTTTCTTT	CASSPTGLSNTEAFF
.	TRBV5-8	.	TRBJ2-5	TGTGCCAGCAGCCACTCCCTCAGGGGTGGGGTCTCGGAGACCCAGTACTTC	CASSHSLRGGVSETQYF
.	TRBV12-5	.	TRBJ1-1	TGTGCTAGTGGCCACGGTGGCGGCCCCGCTTTCTTT	CASGHGGGPAFF
.	TRBV9	.	TRBJ2-6	TGTGCCAGCAGCGTGGACAGTGCCTCTGGGGCCAACGTCCTGACTTTC	CASSVDSASGANVLTF
.	TRBV27	.	TRBJ2-7	TGTGCCTCGGGTGCGGGAATATTAGGATCCTACGAGCAGTACTTC	CASGAGILGSYEQYF
.	TRBV28	.	TRBJ2-3	TGTGCCAGCAGCACTCTGTCCTCCACAGATACGCAGTATTTT	CASSTLSSTDTQYF
.	TRBV5-6	.	TRBJ1-1	TGTGCCAGCAGCTGGAGTAGAAGGAACACTGAAGCTTTCTTT	CASSWSRRNTEAFF
.	TRBV28	few	TRBJ1-1	TGTGCCAGCAGTTTGTGGACAGCCAGCTGGGGGATCAACACTGAAGCTTTCTTT	CASSLWTASWGINTEAFF
TRBD1	TRBV14	once	TRBJ2-1	TGTGCCAGCAGCCAAGAGAGGACAGGGTACAATGAGCAGTTCTTC	CASSQERTGYNEQFF
.	TRBV28	once	TRBJ2-3	TGTGCCAGCAGTTTGGTGGCTAGCTGGTCCCTCACAGATACGCAGTATTTT	CASSLVASWSLTDTQYF
.	TRBV27	.	TRBJ2-7	TGTGCCAGCAGTTTTGGTGCAGCCTACGAGCAGTACTTC	CASSFGAAYEQYF
TRBD2	TRBV7-2	.	TRBJ2-1	TGTGCCAGCAGCCCGGGACTAGCGGGGGGCATGGATGAGCAGTTCTTC	CASSPGLAGGMDEQFF
.	TRBV6-5	.	TRBJ1-3	TGTGCCAGCAGTTACTATAGCGGAAACACCATATATTTT	CASSYYSGNTIYF
TRBD2	TRBV5-1	.	TRBJ2-5	TGCGCCAGCAGCCAGAGACTAGCGGGGGTTGGGGAGACCCAGTACTTC	CASSQRLAGVGETQYF
TRBD1	TRBV6-1	.	TRBJ1-5	TGTGCCAGCAGACGAGACAGGGCTAGCAATCAGCCCCAGCATTTT	CASRRDRASNQPQHF
.	TRBV29-1	.	TRBJ2-5	TGCAGCGTTGCGAAACAGTACCAAGAGACCCAGTACTTC	CSVAKQYQETQYF
.	TRBV15	once	TRBJ1-4	TGTGCCACCAGCAGAGGATTCCGGGAAAAACTGTTTTTT	CATSRGFREKLFF